These 18 T cell receptor beta chains share one sample of origin, sequenced in a study of CD8 T cells in ankylosing spondylitis. Overall study findings and caveats: There was a TCR beta motif, made of several highly homologous variants, that appeared characteristic of ankylosing spondylitis blood.

Which antigens these TCRs recognize remains unknown. TCRdb independently ran MiXCR on the 5' RACE reads; one entry per CDR3 protein. The data show around 430,000 distinct CDR3 sequences, roughly a sixth seen once. Material for sequencing was blood, either unsorted or a sorted T cell fraction (not recorded which). The receptor set was obtained from a male donor with ankylosing spondylitis.

The chain is built from TRBV5-1 and TRBJ1-4; D might be TRBD1 (5 bases). V was trimmed by 3 bases and J by 0 bases, leaving 9 bases between them. In germline, CDR1 is SGHRS, CDR2 YFSETQ. The CDR3 covers 15 residues. The CDR3 DNA reads as TGCGCCAGCAGCTGGGACTTTTCAACTAATGAAAAACTGTTTTTT. It encodes CASSWDFSTNEKLFF.

The gene calls are TRBV29-1 and TRBJ2-1; 9 bases are shared with TRBD2. Per germline, CDR1 SQVTM and CDR2 ANQGSEA. The CDR3 is made up of 15 amino acids. The junction had 10 bases not matched to a gene; V was cut back by 4 bases and J by 6 bases. The CDR3 nucleotides are TGCAGCGTTGTTTTGTTAGCGGGAGAGGTCAATGAGCAGTTCTTC. Amino acids: CSVVLLAGEVNEQFF.

CDR3 sequence reads: CASSRKTGSSYNEQFF. The CDR3 region has the DNA TGTGCCAGCAGCAGGAAGACAGGGAGCTCCTACAATGAGCAGTTCTTC. The gene calls are TRBV27 and TRBJ2-1; 7 bases fit TRBD1. The CDR3 has 16 residues. The ends lost 6 bases at V and 0 bases at J; junction bases unmatched: 8. CDR1 is MNHEY, CDR2 SMNVEV, per germline (reference sequence).

The chain employs TRBV28 and TRBJ2-5; 11 nucleotides line up with TRBD2. Looked up from germline, CDR1 is MDHEN and CDR2 is SYDVKM. This CDR3 contains 14 residues. Trimming cost V 4 bases and J 2 bases; bases outside gene matches: 0. The CDR3 reads CASSWTSGQETQYF. The CDR3 bases are TGTGCCAGCAGTTGGACTAGCGGGCAAGAGACCCAGTACTTC.

This clonotype was seen more than once but under ten times. V gene TRBV2 combines with J gene TRBJ2-3; TRBD2 agrees at 7 bases. Germline assignment: CDR1 SNHLY and CDR2 FYNNEI. The ends lost 9 bases at V and 0 bases at J; junction bases unmatched: 9. The CDR3 runs 15 residues. CDR3 DNA sequence: TGTGCCAGTAGAGCGGGGTTAACTAGCACAGATACGCAGTATTTT. Translation: CASRAGLTSTDTQYF.

The rearrangement joins TRBV18 to TRBJ2-7; 12 bases agree with TRBD1. The germline gives CDR1 KGHSH, CDR2 LQKENI. V lost 3 bases to trimming and J lost 6 bases; unmatched junction nucleotides: 9. The CDR3 loop spans 16 amino acids. The CDR3 is CASSPPGGTGGSEQYF. Written as DNA, the CDR3 is TGTGCCAGCTCACCCCCCGGGGGGACAGGGGGCTCCGAGCAGTACTTC.

V and J are TRBV7-2 and TRBJ1-2; possibly TRBD1 for D (5 bases). Trimming took 0 bases from V and 1 from J, leaving 12 bases between them. The CDR3 sequence is 16 residues long. CDR1 is SGHTA, CDR2 FQGNSA, per germline. This CDR3 reads CASSLASQGVNYGYTF. Written as DNA, the CDR3 is TGTGCCAGCAGCTTAGCTTCTCAGGGCGTTAACTATGGCTACACCTTC.

This clonotype was detected a few times. This chain links TRBV9 with TRBJ1-2; tentatively, D is TRBD1 (5 bases). Germline CDR1 and CDR2: SGDLS and YYNGEE. The CDR3 runs 14 residues. V lost 3 bases and J 0 bases, leaving 9 bases between the germline ends. CDR3 DNA: TGTGCCAGCAGCGGACAGTTAGCTAACTATGGCTACACCTTC. This codes for CASSGQLANYGYTF.

This clonotype was seen a few times. This chain connects TRBV6-5 to TRBJ2-1, with 10 nucleotides matching TRBD1. The CDR3 loop spans 15 amino acids. V lost 4 bases, J lost 9 bases, and 9 bases stayed unmatched. Germline values: CDR1 MNHEY, CDR2 SVGAGI. The CDR3 loop reads CASSFRQGARGEQFF. CDR3 sequence (DNA): TGTGCCAGCAGTTTTAGACAGGGGGCTAGGGGTGAGCAGTTCTTC.

In its sample, this clonotype was seen a few times. This sequence joins TRBV3-1 and TRBJ2-4; TRBD1 might be the D (7 bases). Germline V gene data show CDR1 as LGHDT and CDR2 as YNNKEL (reference sequence). Trimming took off 1 base at V and 6 bases at J, with 10 bases between the two ends. CDR3 length: 14 amino acids. The CDR3 DNA follows: TGTGCCAGCAGCCAAGCAGGGGGGCGAAACATTCAGTACTTC. Protein sequence: CASSQAGGRNIQYF.

The gene calls are TRBV20-1 and TRBJ1-2, with 7 bases aligning to TRBD1. The CDR3 covers 12 residues. CDR1 is DFQATT and CDR2 is SNEGSKA in the germline V gene (reference sequence). The ends lost 5 bases at V and 8 bases at J; junction bases unmatched: 8. The CDR3 DNA sequence: TGCAGTGCTCAACAGGGGACTGGAGGCTACACCTTC. Protein: CSAQQGTGGYTF.

This clonotype showed up just a few times. The chain joins TRBV29-1 to TRBJ2-3; the D call may be TRBD1 or TRBD2 (5 bases each). Germline assignment: CDR1 SQVTM and CDR2 ANQGSEA. Trimming cost V 7 bases and J 0 bases, with 17 bases left between them. CDR3 length equals 15 residues. CDR3 sequence reads: CSGYRDPLSTDTQYF. DNA of the CDR3: TGCAGCGGATACCGGGACCCCCTCAGCACAGATACGCAGTATTTT.

The chain combines TRBV6-1 with TRBJ1-3, with D uncertain. The ends were cut back, 8 bases at V and 0 bases at J, with 14 bases in the middle. CDR3 length: 15 residues. The germline V gene encodes CDR1 MNHNS and CDR2 SASEGT. CDR3: CASPPDGSSGNTIYF. The CDR3 DNA reads TGTGCCAGCCCGCCCGACGGGAGCTCTGGAAACACCATATATTTT.

V and J are TRBV7-6 and TRBJ2-5, with D perhaps matching TRBD1 (6 bases). CDR1 is SGHVS and CDR2 is FNYEAQ in the germline V gene. CDR3 size: 13 residues. Trimming cost V 2 bases and J 4 bases, with 8 bases left between them. CDR3 loop: CASSLSGVETQYF. In DNA, the CDR3 is TGTGCCAGCAGCTTATCAGGGGTAGAGACCCAGTACTTC. The full variable domain, rest sourced from reference TRBV7-6 and TRBJ2-5, is GAGVSQSPRYKVTKRGQDVALRCDPISGHVSLYWYRQALGQGPEFLTYFNYEAQQDKSGLPNDRFSAERPEGSISTLTIQRTEQRDSAMYRCASSLSGVETQYFGPGTRLLVL.

The table lists this clonotype with many counts. The chain carries TRBV2 and TRBJ1-2; the D is unclear. Germline CDR1 is SNHLY and CDR2 is FYNNEI. V dropped 4 bases and J dropped 9 bases, with 21 bases sitting between them. The CDR3 contains 15 residues. The CDR3 nucleotides read TGTGCCAGCAGTGGCCCGCAGGCAGATATTAAGAGCTACACCTTC. Translating it yields CASSGPQADIKSYTF.

The J gene is TRBJ1-1, the V gene TRBV18; possible D gene TRBD1, 6 bases. Deletions cut 3 bases from V and 1 base from J, with 12 bases between. The CDR3 length is 15 residues. Germline values: CDR1 KGHSH, CDR2 LQKENI. As DNA, the CDR3 is TGTGCCAGCTCACCGGGAGGACAGCAGAACACTGAAGCTTTCTTT. Translation gives CASSPGGQQNTEAFF. Drawing the rest from reference TRBV18 and TRBJ1-1, the complete variable domain is NAGVMQNPRHLVRRRGQEARLRCSPMKGHSHVYWYRQLPEEGLKFMVYLQKENIIDESGMPKERFSAEFPKEGPSILRIQQVVRGDSAAYFCASSPGGQQNTEAFFGQGTRLTVV.

This sequence joins TRBV4-2 and TRBJ1-2; D unclear. The germline V and J ends were trimmed by 0 bases and 7 bases, with 15 bases remaining between them. Germline values: CDR1 LGHNA, CDR2 YNFKEQ. The CDR3 totals 15 residues. In DNA, the CDR3 is TGTGCCAGCAGCCAAGATGTGGGAAGGCGCGGTGGCTACACCTTC. Amino acid sequence: CASSQDVGRRGGYTF.

The rearrangement links TRBV12-5 to TRBJ1-1, with 8 bases matching TRBD1. V lost 4 bases, J lost 5 bases, and 18 bases stayed unmatched. Germline V lookup: CDR1 LGHNT, CDR2 FRNRAP. This CDR3 is 18 amino acids long. The CDR3 DNA follows: TGTGCTAGTGGTTCCCACCCGACAGGGGTCGTTGGGGGGACTGAAGCTTTCTTT. Translation gives CASGSHPTGVVGGTEAFF.